This entry is about one TCR beta chain. Antigen: not known. The data belong to a study of radiation and T cells in renal cell carcinoma. Across the whole study: Nephrectomy followed 15 Gy stereotactic body radiation by 4 weeks.

Study-level points and caveats: Without pretreatment biopsies, baseline tumor clonotype presence was undetermined. From baseline, blood top tumor clonotypes peaked at 2 weeks post-radiation.

The time point: blood 2 weeks post-SBRT. The sample's treatment: 15 Gy SBRT to primary tumor, nephrectomy 4 weeks later. The tumor was a clear cell renal cell carcinoma. J lost 3 bases, V lost 1 base, and 7 bases had no gene match. The CDR3 is 16 amino acids. The germline V gene has CDR1 MNHNY and CDR2 SVGAGI (reference sequence). Data came from immunoSEQ multiplex PCR; TCRdb stores just in-frame clones and leaves some out. The sample has roughly 150,000 clones; 87% are singletons. V is TRBV6-6 and J is TRBJ1-1, with TRBD1 matching over 8 bases. The sample consisted of blood, taken from a patient whose treatment included radiotherapy and nephrectomy. The source of this sequence is a woman between 45 and 65 years old with renal cell carcinoma. CDR3 region: CASSYWRTGQDTEAFF. The DNA for the CDR3 is TGTGCCAGCAGTTACTGGAGGACAGGGCAGGACACTGAAGCTTTCTTT.